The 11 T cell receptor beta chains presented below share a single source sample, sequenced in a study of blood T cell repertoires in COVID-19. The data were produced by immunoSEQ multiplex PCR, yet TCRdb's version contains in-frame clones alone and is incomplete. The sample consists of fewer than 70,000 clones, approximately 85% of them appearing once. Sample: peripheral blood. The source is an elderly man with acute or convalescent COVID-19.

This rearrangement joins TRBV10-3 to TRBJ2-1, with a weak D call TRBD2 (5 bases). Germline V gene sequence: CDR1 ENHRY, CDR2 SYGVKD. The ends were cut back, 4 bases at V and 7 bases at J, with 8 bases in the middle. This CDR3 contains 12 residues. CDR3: CAISGGRNEQFF. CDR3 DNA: TGTGCCATCAGTGGCGGGCGGAATGAGCAGTTCTTC.

The CDR3 nucleotides read TGTGCCAGCAGTACAGGGCTAACTGAAGCTTTCTTT. It is translated as CASSTGLTEAFF. This chain connects TRBV6-5 to TRBJ1-1; TRBD1 might be the D (6 bases). The CDR3 consists of 12 residues. Germline V gene sequence: CDR1 MNHEY, CDR2 SVGAGI. Trimming shortened V by 5 bases and J by 5 bases, and 9 bases separated the two germline ends.

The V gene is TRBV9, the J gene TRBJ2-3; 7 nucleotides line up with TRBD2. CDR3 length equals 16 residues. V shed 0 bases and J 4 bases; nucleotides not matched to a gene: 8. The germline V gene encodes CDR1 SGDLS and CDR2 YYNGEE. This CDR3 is CASSVVPGGSADTQYF. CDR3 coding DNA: TGTGCCAGCAGCGTAGTTCCCGGCGGGAGCGCAGATACGCAGTATTTT.

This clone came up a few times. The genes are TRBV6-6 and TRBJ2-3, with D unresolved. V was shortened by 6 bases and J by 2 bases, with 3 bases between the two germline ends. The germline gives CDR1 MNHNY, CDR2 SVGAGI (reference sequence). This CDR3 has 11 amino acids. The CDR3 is CASSLTDTQYF. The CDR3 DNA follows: TGTGCCAGCAGCCTCACAGATACGCAGTATTTT.

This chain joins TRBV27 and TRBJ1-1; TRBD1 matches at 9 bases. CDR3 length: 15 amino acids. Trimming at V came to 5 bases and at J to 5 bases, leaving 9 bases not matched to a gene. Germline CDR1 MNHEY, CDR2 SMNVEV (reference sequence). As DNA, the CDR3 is TGTGCCAGCAGTCCCCGGACAGGGGAAAGGACTGAAGCTTTCTTT. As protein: CASSPRTGERTEAFF.

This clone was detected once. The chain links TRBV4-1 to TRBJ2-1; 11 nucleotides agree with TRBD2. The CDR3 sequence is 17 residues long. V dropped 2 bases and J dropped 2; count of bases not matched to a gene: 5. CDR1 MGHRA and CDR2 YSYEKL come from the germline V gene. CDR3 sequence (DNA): TGCGCCAGCAGCCAACCGGGACTAGCGGCCCCCTACAATGAGCAGTTCTTC. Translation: CASSQPGLAAPYNEQFF.

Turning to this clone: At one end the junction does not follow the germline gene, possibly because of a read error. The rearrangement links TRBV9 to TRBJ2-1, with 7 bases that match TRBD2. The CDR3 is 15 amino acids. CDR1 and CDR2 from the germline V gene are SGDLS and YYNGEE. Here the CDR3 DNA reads TGTGCCAGCAGCGTAGAACCGGGGGGAATGAATGGGCAGTTCTTC. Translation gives CASSVEPGGMNGQFF.

The CDR3 sequence is CASSLGLSNTEAFF. The CDR3 DNA is TGTGCCAGCAGTCTGGGACTGAGCAACACTGAAGCTTTCTTT. V is TRBV2 and J is TRBJ1-1; D might be TRBD1 (5 bases). The CDR3 sequence is 14 residues long. V lost 5 bases and J 2 bases, leaving 12 bases between the germline ends. CDR1 and CDR2 from the germline V gene are SNHLY and FYNNEI.

CDR3 DNA: TGCGCCAGCACCCGGGAGGTGGGTGTGGCGACTGAAGCTTTCTTT. This encodes CASTREVGVATEAFF. This chain joins TRBV5-1 and TRBJ1-1; D uncertain. There are 15 residues in the CDR3. CDR1 and CDR2 (germline): SGHRS, YFSETQ. V was shortened by 6 bases and J by 5 bases, with 20 bases between the two germline ends. Combining the CDR3 with reference TRBV5-1 and TRBJ1-1 gives the whole variable domain KAGVTQTPRYLIKTRGQQVTLSCSPISGHRSVSWYQQTPGQGLQFLFEYFSETQRNKGNFPGRFSGRQFSNSRSEMNVSTLELGDSALYLCASTREVGVATEAFFGQGTRLTVV.

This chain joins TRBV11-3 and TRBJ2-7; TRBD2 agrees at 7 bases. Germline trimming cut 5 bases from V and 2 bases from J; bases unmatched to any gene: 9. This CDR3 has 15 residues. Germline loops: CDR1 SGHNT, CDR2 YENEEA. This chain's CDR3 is CASSPLGGDTYEQYF. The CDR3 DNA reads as TGTGCCAGCAGCCCTTTGGGGGGGGATACCTACGAGCAGTACTTC.

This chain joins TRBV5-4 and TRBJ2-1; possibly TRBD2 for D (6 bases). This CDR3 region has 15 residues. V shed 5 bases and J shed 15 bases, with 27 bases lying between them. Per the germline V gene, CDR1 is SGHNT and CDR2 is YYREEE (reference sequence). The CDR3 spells CASSRDPDLAPERFF. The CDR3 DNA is TGTGCCAGCAGTCGTGATCCTGACCTAGCGCCCGAGAGGTTCTTC.